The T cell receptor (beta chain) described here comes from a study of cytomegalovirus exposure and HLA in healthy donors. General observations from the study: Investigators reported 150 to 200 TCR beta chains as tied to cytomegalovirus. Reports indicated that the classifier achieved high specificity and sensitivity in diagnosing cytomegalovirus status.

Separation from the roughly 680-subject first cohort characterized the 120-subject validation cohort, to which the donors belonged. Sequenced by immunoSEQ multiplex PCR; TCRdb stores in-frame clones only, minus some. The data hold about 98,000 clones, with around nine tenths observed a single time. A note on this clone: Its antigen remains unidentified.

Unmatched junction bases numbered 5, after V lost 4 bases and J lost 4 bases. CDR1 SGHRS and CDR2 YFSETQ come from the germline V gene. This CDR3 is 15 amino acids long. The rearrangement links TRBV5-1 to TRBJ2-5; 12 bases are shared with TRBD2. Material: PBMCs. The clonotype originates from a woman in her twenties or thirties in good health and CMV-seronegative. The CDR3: CASSRLAGVGETQYF. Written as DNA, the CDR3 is TGCGCCAGCAGCAGACTAGCGGGGGTGGGAGAGACCCAGTACTTC.